This T cell receptor (beta chain) originates from a study of cytomegalovirus exposure and HLA in healthy donors. This clone came up once. Its target is not known. General study results and limits: Common viral pathogens seemed to be connected with several of the most significant clusters, according to a later analysis. Presence/absence analyses supposed approximately even sequencing depth among donors. HLA restriction was apparent for most CMV-associated TCR beta chains in a later analysis.

With 60 Vbeta and 13 Jbeta primers, the PCR was carried out. Some clones are missing from TCRdb's copy, which holds only in-frame ones; the method was immunoSEQ multiplex PCR. The sample contains just over 95,000 clones, about four fifths of which appear only once. Trimming left V 3 bases short and J 2 bases short, with 11 bases between. CDR1 is GTSNPN, CDR2 SVGIG, per germline (reference sequence). There are 14 residues in the CDR3. The chain links TRBV30 to TRBJ1-3; TRBD1 is a possible D gene (5 bases). The receptor comes from a human donor in good health. Input material: PBMCs. The CDR3 region is CAWRDGGTGNTIYF. The CDR3 DNA reads TGTGCCTGGAGGGACGGGGGGACTGGAAACACCATATATTTT.